The clone carrying this T cell receptor beta chain was recorded many times. Its specificity is not known. Libraries from sorted cells used 1 million T cells (CD4+ or CD8+). The CDR3 loop spans 15 amino acids. Germline V gene lookup returns CDR1 SGHRS and CDR2 YFSETQ. V shed 2 bases and J shed 5 bases, with 14 bases lying between them. Synthesis of cDNA used 5'RACE (with 10-nucleotide random UMIs). TCRdb passed the 5' RACE reads through MiXCR, listing each CDR3 protein once. Among approximately 30,000 distinct CDR3 sequences, approximately 5% were seen once, and the ten largest hold roughly 2%. The sample is drawn from a study of neurological immune-mediated disorders. Overall study results and limits: None of the CDR3 amino acid sequences in expanded clones turned up in more than one subject, which points to private repertoires in all groups. HTLV-1-associated myelopathy led in TCR clonal expansion, while multiple sclerosis ranked lowest, below healthy controls.

The V gene is TRBV5-1, the J gene TRBJ2-1; TRBD1 or TRBD2 may be the D gene (5 bases each). The clonotype was recovered from a woman aged 50 to 60 in good health. The sample was CD4+ T cells from blood. This chain's CDR3 is CASSFAPGRNNEQFF. CDR3 bases: TGCGCCAGCAGCTTTGCCCCGGGACGAAACAATGAGCAGTTCTTC.